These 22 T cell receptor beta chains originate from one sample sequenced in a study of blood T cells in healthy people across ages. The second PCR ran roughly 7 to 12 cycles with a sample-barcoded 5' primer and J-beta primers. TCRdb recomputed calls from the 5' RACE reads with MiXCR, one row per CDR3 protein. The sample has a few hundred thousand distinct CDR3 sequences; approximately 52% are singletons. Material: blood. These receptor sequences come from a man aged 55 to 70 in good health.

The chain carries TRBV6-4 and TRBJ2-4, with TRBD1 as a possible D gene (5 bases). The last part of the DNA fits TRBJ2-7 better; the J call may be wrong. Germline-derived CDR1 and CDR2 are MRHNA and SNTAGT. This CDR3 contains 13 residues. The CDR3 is CASSEVRGYEQYF. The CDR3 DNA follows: TGTGCCAGCAGTGAAGTTAGGGGCTACGAGCAGTACTTC.

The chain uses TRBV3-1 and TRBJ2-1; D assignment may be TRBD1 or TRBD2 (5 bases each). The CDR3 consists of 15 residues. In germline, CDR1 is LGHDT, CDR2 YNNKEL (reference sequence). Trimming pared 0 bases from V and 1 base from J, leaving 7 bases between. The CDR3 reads CASSQERGSYNEQFF. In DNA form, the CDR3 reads TGTGCCAGCAGCCAAGAGAGGGGTTCCTACAATGAGCAGTTCTTC.

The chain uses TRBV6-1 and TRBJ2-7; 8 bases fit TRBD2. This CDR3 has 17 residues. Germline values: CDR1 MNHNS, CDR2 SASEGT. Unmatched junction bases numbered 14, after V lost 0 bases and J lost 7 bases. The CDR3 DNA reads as TGTGCCAGCAGTGAAGCGCACGCGGGGGGCCCCTCCGATGAGCAGTACTTC. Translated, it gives CASSEAHAGGPSDEQYF.

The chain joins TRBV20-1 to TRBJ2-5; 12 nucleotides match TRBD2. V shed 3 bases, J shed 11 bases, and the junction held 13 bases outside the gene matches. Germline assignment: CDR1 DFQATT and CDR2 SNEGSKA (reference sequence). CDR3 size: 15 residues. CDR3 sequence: CSASDGTSGWNEQYF. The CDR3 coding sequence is TGCAGTGCTAGCGATGGGACTAGCGGGTGGAATGAGCAGTACTTC.

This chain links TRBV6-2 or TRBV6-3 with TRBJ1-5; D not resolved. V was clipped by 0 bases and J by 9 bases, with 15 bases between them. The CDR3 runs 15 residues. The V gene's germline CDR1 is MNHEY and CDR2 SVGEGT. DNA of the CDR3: TGTGCCAGCAGTTACTCCCCTCTTGGGGTCAGGCCCCAGCATTTT. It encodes CASSYSPLGVRPQHF.

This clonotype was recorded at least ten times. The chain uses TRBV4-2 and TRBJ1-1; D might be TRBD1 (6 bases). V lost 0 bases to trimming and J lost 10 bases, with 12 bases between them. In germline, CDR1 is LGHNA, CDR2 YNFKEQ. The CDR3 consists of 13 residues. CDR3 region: CASSQDGGGRAFF. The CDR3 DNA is TGTGCCAGCAGCCAAGATGGAGGGGGGCGAGCTTTCTTT.

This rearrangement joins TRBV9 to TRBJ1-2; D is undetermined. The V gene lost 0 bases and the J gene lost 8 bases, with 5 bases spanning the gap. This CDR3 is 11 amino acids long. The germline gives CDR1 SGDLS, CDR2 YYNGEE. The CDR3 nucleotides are TGTGCCAGCAGCGTAGGCCGGGGCTACACCTTC. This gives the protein CASSVGRGYTF. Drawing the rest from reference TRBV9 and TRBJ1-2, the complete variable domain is DSGVTQTPKHLITATGQRVTLRCSPRSGDLSVYWYQQSLDQGLQFLIQYYNGEERAKGNILERFSAQQFPDLHSELNLSSLELGDSALYFCASSVGRGYTFGSGTRLTVV.

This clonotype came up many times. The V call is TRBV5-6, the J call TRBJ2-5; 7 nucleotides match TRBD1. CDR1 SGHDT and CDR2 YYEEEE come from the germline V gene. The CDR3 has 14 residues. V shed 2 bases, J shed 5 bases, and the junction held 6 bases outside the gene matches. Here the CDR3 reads CASSLYRGGETQYF. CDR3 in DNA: TGTGCCAGCAGCTTATACAGGGGCGGGGAGACCCAGTACTTC.

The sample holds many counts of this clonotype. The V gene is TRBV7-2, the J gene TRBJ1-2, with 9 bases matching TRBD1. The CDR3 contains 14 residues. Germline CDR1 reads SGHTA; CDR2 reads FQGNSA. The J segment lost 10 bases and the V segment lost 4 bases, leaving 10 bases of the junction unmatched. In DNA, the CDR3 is TGTGCCAGCAGCTCGACCGGGACAGGGAGTGCCTACACCTTC. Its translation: CASSSTGTGSAYTF.

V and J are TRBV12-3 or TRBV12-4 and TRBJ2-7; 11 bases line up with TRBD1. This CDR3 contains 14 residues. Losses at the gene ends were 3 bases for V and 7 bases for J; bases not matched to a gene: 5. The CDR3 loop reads CASSFSDRGQEQYF. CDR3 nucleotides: TGTGCCAGCAGTTTTTCGGACAGGGGGCAAGAGCAGTACTTC.

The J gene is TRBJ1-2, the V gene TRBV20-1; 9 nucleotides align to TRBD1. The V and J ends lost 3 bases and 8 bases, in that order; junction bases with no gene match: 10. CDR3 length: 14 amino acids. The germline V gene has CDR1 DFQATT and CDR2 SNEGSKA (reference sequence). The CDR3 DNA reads TGCAGTGCTAGGGTCAAACAGGGGGCTCGGGGCTACACCTTC. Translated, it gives CSARVKQGARGYTF.

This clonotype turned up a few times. The CDR3 DNA reads TGCAGTGCTCACAGCTCCTACGAGCAGTACTTC. It specifies CSAHSSYEQYF. This chain connects TRBV20-1 to TRBJ2-7; D gene ambiguous. The CDR3 has 11 amino acids. CDR1 DFQATT and CDR2 SNEGSKA come from the germline V gene (reference sequence). Trimming took 5 bases from V and 0 from J, leaving 5 bases between them.

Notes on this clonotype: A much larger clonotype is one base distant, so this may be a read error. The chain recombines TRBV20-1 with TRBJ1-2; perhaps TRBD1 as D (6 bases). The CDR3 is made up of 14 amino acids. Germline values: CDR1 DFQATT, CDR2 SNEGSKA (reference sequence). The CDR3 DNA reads TGCAGTGCTAGAGATCTGCAGGGGATGGAAGGCTACATCTTC. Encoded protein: CSARDLQGMEGYIF.

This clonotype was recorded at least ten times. The CDR3 spells CASSPWGDEQFF. CDR3 nucleotides: TGTGCCAGCAGCCCTTGGGGGGATGAGCAGTTCTTC. The J gene is TRBJ2-1, the V gene TRBV7-2; tentative D call: TRBD2 (6 bases). V was pared by 5 bases and J by 8 bases, with 10 bases between. Germline loops: CDR1 SGHTA, CDR2 FQGNSA. The CDR3 is made up of 12 amino acids.

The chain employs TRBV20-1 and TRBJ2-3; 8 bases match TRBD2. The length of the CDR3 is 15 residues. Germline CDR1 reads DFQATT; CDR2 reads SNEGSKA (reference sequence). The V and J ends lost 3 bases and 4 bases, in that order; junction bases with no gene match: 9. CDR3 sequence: CSASRQRGIPDTQYF. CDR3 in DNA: TGCAGTGCTAGTAGGCAGCGGGGGATACCAGATACGCAGTATTTT.

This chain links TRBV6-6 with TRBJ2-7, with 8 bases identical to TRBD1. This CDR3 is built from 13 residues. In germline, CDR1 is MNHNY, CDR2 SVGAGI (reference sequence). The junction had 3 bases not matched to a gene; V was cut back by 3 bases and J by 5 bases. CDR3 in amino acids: CASSYQGANEQYF. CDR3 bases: TGTGCCAGCAGTTATCAGGGGGCGAACGAGCAGTACTTC.

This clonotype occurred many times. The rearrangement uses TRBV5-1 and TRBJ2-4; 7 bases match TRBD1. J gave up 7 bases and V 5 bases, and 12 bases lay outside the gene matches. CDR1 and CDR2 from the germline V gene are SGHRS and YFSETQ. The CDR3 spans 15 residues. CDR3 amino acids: CASRPDRAPTNIQYF. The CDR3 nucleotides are TGCGCCAGCAGGCCAGACAGGGCCCCGACCAACATTCAGTACTTC.

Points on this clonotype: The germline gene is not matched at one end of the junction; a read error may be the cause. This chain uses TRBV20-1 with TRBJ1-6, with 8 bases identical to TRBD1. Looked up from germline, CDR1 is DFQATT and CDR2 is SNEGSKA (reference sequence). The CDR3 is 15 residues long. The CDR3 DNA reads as TGCAATGCTCCCGACAGGGGCACGTATAATTCACCCCTCCACTTT. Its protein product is CNAPDRGTYNSPLHF.

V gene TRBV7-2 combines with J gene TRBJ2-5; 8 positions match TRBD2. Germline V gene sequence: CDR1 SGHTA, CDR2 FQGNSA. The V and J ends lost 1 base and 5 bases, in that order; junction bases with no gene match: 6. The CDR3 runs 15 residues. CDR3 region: CASSLGTSFRETQYF. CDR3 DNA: TGTGCCAGCAGCTTAGGGACTAGCTTTAGGGAGACCCAGTACTTC.

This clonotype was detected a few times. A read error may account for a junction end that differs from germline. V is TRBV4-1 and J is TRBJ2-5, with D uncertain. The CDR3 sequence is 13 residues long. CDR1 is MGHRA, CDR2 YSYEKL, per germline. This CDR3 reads CASSRWQRETRYF. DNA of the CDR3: TGCGCCAGCAGCCGGTGGCAGCGCGAGACCCGGTACTTC.

The CDR3 DNA reads as TGTGCCAGCAGCTTAGGTGGGGTCGGGAGAGAGACCCAGTACTTC. This sequence encodes CASSLGGVGRETQYF. This sequence joins TRBV7-2 and TRBJ2-5, with TRBD2 as a possible D gene (6 bases). The CDR3 loop spans 15 amino acids. The V gene lost 1 base and the J gene lost 4 bases, with 13 bases spanning the gap. Germline lookup yields CDR1 SGHTA and CDR2 FQGNSA.

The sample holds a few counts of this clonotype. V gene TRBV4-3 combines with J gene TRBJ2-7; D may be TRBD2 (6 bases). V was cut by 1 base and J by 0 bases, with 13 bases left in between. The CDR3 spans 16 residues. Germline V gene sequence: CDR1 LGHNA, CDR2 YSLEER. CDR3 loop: CASSQAASAFSYEQYF. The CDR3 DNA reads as TGCGCCAGCAGCCAAGCAGCTAGCGCATTCTCCTACGAGCAGTACTTC.